A single sample is the source of the 30 T cell receptor beta chains below, sequenced in a study of cytomegalovirus exposure and HLA in healthy donors. With 60 Vbeta and 13 Jbeta primers, the PCR was carried out. Produced via immunoSEQ multiplex PCR; TCRdb's table is partial and in-frame only. The data show roughly 140,000 clones, with roughly 79% seen just once and about 1.7% held by the top ten. The sequencing sample was made of PBMCs. These receptors came from a woman aged 25-40 years in good health and CMV-seronegative.

The V and J genes are TRBV6-5 and TRBJ2-3, with 8 bases fitting TRBD2. With 6 bases clipped from V and 2 bases from J, the junction kept 7 bases outside the gene matches. CDR1 and CDR2 (germline): MNHEY, SVGAGI. This CDR3 comprises 15 residues. The CDR3: CASRSGGLITDTQYF. As DNA, the CDR3 is TGTGCCAGCAGGAGCGGGGGTCTCATCACAGATACGCAGTATTTT.

The V gene is TRBV7-2, the J gene TRBJ2-5, with 7 nucleotides matching TRBD1. V lost 5 bases, J lost 2 bases, and 5 bases stayed unmatched. The germline gives CDR1 SGHTA, CDR2 FQGNSA. This CDR3 comprises 14 residues. The CDR3 spells CASSPWTGQETQYF. CDR3 nucleotide sequence: TGTGCCAGCAGCCCCTGGACAGGTCAAGAGACCCAGTACTTC. The full variable domain, in which reference TRBV7-2 and TRBJ2-5 provide the parts outside the CDR3, is GAGVSQSPSNKVTEKGKDVELRCDPISGHTALYWYRQSLGQGLEFLIYFQGNSAPDKSGLPSDRFSAERTGGSVSTLTIQRTQQEDSAVYLCASSPWTGQETQYFGPGTRLLVL.

V is TRBV5-5 and J is TRBJ1-3, with 7 bases that match TRBD1. The CDR3 runs 15 residues. Germline V gene sequence: CDR1 SGHKS, CDR2 YYEKEE (reference sequence). V was clipped by 0 bases and J by 4 bases; unmatched bases: 4. The CDR3 DNA sequence: TGTGCCAGCAGCTTGGGCTCAGGGGGAGGAAACACCATATATTTT. Encoded protein: CASSLGSGGGNTIYF.

The chain combines TRBV19 with TRBJ1-1; D ambiguous. V lost 2 bases to trimming and J lost 4 bases, with 11 bases between them. There are 14 residues in the CDR3. CDR1 and CDR2 (germline): LNHDA, SQIVND (reference sequence). As DNA, the CDR3 is TGTGCCAGTAGTATAAGAGGGTTTGGCACTGAAGCTTTCTTT. Its translation: CASSIRGFGTEAFF.

This clone has just one count. The gene calls are TRBV7-3 and TRBJ2-1, with 8 bases aligning to TRBD2. V shed 0 bases and J 9 bases; nucleotides not matched to a gene: 7. The CDR3 is 15 amino acids. Germline CDR1 reads SGHTA; CDR2 reads FQGTGA. The CDR3 nucleotides are TGTGCCAGCAGCTTAACCGGACTAGCTTCGGGTGAGCAGTTCTTC. Residues: CASSLTGLASGEQFF.

V gene TRBV5-6 combines with J gene TRBJ2-7, with 8 bases identical to TRBD2. The CDR3 length is 17 residues. Losses at the gene ends were 3 bases for V and 5 bases for J; bases not matched to a gene: 16. Germline V CDR1 and CDR2: SGHDT, YYEEEE. DNA of the CDR3: TGTGCCAGCAGCTGGGGGGTAGCGGGGCAAAAAATCCACGAGCAGTACTTC. Translation: CASSWGVAGQKIHEQYF.

The V call is TRBV6-1, the J call TRBJ2-6; the D is unclear. In germline, CDR1 is MNHNS, CDR2 SASEGT. The CDR3 has 16 residues. V was clipped by 4 bases and J by 0 bases, with 10 bases between them. Here the CDR3 DNA reads TGTGCCAGCAGTGCAGACACGATCTCTGGGGCCAACGTCCTGACTTTC. It encodes CASSADTISGANVLTF.

The chain couples TRBV6-6 to TRBJ2-1; TRBD2 aligns across 12 bases. The J segment lost 2 bases and the V segment lost 6 bases, leaving 5 bases of the junction unmatched. The CDR3 loop spans 16 amino acids. Germline V lookup: CDR1 MNHNY, CDR2 SVGAGI (reference sequence). The CDR3 here is CASRDLAGGAYNEQFF. The CDR3 coding sequence is TGTGCCAGCAGAGATCTAGCGGGGGGGGCCTACAATGAGCAGTTCTTC.

The V and J genes are TRBV10-3 and TRBJ1-2; D is perhaps TRBD1 (6 bases). Per the germline V gene, CDR1 is ENHRY and CDR2 is SYGVKD. The germline V and J ends were trimmed by 2 bases and 6 bases, with 16 bases remaining between them. CDR3 length equals 15 residues. The CDR3 is CAISETQGIRDGYTF. The CDR3 DNA follows: TGTGCCATCAGTGAGACACAGGGTATTCGGGATGGCTACACCTTC.

The chain uses TRBV5-1 and TRBJ1-2; TRBD1 agrees at 7 bases. The CDR3 length is 14 residues. Germline-derived CDR1 and CDR2 are SGHRS and YFSETQ. V shed 5 bases and J 2 bases; nucleotides not matched to a gene: 6. The CDR3 is CASRSQTGNYGYTF. DNA of the CDR3: TGCGCCAGCAGATCCCAGACAGGGAACTATGGCTACACCTTC.

This chain connects TRBV5-6 to TRBJ2-6, with D possibly TRBD1 on 6 matching bases. The V and J ends lost 4 bases and 2 bases respectively, with 16 bases between them. Germline CDR1 SGHDT, CDR2 YYEEEE. The CDR3 runs 17 residues. In nucleotides, the CDR3 is TGTGCCAGCAGCCAGGACAGCACCCTAGCTGGGGCCAACGTCCTGACTTTC. It codes for CASSQDSTLAGANVLTF.

The J gene is TRBJ2-7, the V gene TRBV9; a possible D gene is TRBD2 (5 bases). CDR1 is SGDLS, CDR2 YYNGEE, per germline. The CDR3 is 15 residues long. The germline V and J ends were trimmed by 3 bases and 0 bases, with 13 bases remaining between them. Here the CDR3 reads CASSGRTGSSYEQYF. The CDR3 DNA sequence: TGTGCCAGCAGCGGACGGACTGGGAGCTCCTACGAGCAGTACTTC.

The V and J genes are TRBV7-3 and TRBJ2-7; 7 positions match TRBD2. CDR3 length: 15 amino acids. Germline values: CDR1 SGHTA, CDR2 FQGTGA. V shed 2 bases, J shed 0 bases, and the junction held 4 bases outside the gene matches. CDR3 nucleotides: TGTGCCAGCAGCTTATTCCCGGGGGGCTCCTACGAGCAGTACTTC. It specifies CASSLFPGGSYEQYF. Filled out from reference TRBV7-3 and TRBJ2-7, the complete variable domain reads GAGVSQTPSNKVTEKGKYVELRCDPISGHTALYWYRQSLGQGPEFLIYFQGTGAADDSGLPNDRFFAVRPEGSVSTLKIQRTERGDSAVYLCASSLFPGGSYEQYFGPGTRLTVT.

The chain combines TRBV30 with TRBJ1-5; 9 nucleotides match TRBD1. The CDR3 has 16 residues. The J segment lost 5 bases and the V segment lost 2 bases, leaving 10 bases of the junction unmatched. Germline V CDR1 and CDR2: GTSNPN, SVGIG (reference sequence). For the CDR3, the DNA is TGTGCCTGGAGTTACCGGGTGGGGACAGGGTATCAGCCCCAGCATTTT. It codes for CAWSYRVGTGYQPQHF.

This sequence joins TRBV28 and TRBJ1-4, with a tentative D call TRBD1 (5 bases). The V end lost 5 bases, the J end lost 4 bases, and 17 bases lay between the germline ends. This CDR3 has 16 amino acids. Germline-derived CDR1 and CDR2 are MDHEN and SYDVKM. CDR3 sequence (DNA): TGTGCCAGCAGTCTACGCCGGAGGGGCCTTAATGAAAAACTGTTTTTT. It is translated as CASSLRRRGLNEKLFF.

The V gene is TRBV11-2, the J gene TRBJ1-6, with 7 bases that match TRBD1. The CDR3 contains 15 residues. J lost 7 bases, V lost 1 base, and 4 bases had no gene match. The germline gives CDR1 SGHAT, CDR2 FQNNGV. Here the CDR3 reads CASSLATGRNSPLHF. The CDR3 DNA is TGTGCCAGCAGCTTAGCGACAGGGAGGAATTCACCCCTCCACTTT.

Here the CDR3 DNA reads TGCAGCGTTGCCAGTACCTACGAGCAGTACTTC. Translated: CSVASTYEQYF. The chain has TRBV29-1 and TRBJ2-7, with D uncertain. This CDR3 is built from 11 residues. V dropped 4 bases and J dropped 2 bases, with 6 bases sitting between them. Germline CDR1 is SQVTM and CDR2 is ANQGSEA.

This rearrangement joins TRBV30 to TRBJ2-3; 14 nucleotides match TRBD2. Germline V gene data show CDR1 as GTSNPN and CDR2 as SVGIG (reference sequence). Trimming took 0 bases from V and 14 from J; bases not matched to a gene: 7. This CDR3 contains 14 residues. This CDR3 is CAWSVQTSGGARYF. The CDR3 DNA follows: TGTGCCTGGAGTGTACAGACTAGCGGGGGGGCCAGGTATTTT.

This clone occurred a few times. The chain uses TRBV6-1 and TRBJ2-5; 8 bases agree with TRBD2. The CDR3 loop spans 15 amino acids. Unmatched junction bases numbered 8, after V lost 2 bases and J lost 6 bases. The germline CDR1 and CDR2 sequences are MNHNS and SASEGT. In DNA form, the CDR3 reads TGTGCCAGCAGTGAACCGGGACTAGTCGCGAAGACCCAGTACTTC. This encodes CASSEPGLVAKTQYF.

The J gene is TRBJ2-3, the V gene TRBV9, with no clear D. This CDR3 contains 14 residues. Per the germline V gene, CDR1 is SGDLS and CDR2 is YYNGEE. V lost 4 bases, J lost 4 bases, and 13 bases lay in between. The chain's CDR3 is CASSPRSVADTQYF. CDR3 bases: TGTGCCAGCAGCCCACGGAGCGTAGCAGATACGCAGTATTTT.

This clone came up once. The chain uses TRBV5-5 and TRBJ1-1; 7 bases line up with TRBD1. J lost 4 bases, V lost 5 bases, and 11 bases had no gene match. This CDR3 is 15 amino acids long. CDR1 and CDR2 from the germline V gene are SGHKS and YYEKEE (reference sequence). The DNA of the CDR3 is TGTGCCAGCAGTTACGGCCGACAGGGAAGCACTGAAGCTTTCTTT. It specifies CASSYGRQGSTEAFF.

The rearrangement uses TRBV7-9 and TRBJ2-1; tentative D call: TRBD1 (5 bases). Germline V gene sequence: CDR1 SEHNR, CDR2 FQNEAQ (reference sequence). Trimming removed 2 bases from V and 7 bases from J, with 15 bases in between. This CDR3 has 15 residues. DNA of the CDR3: TGTGCCAGCAGCTTATTTGAGGCAGGGTGGAATGAGCAGTTCTTC. Translated: CASSLFEAGWNEQFF.

The chain joins TRBV18 to TRBJ1-5; 7 positions match TRBD1. Germline values: CDR1 KGHSH, CDR2 LQKENI. The CDR3 is made up of 16 amino acids. J was trimmed by 1 base and V by 2 bases; bases with no gene match: 5. The CDR3: CASSPNRGASNQPQHF. DNA of the CDR3: TGTGCCAGCTCACCAAACAGGGGCGCCAGCAATCAGCCCCAGCATTTT.

The J gene is TRBJ1-5, the V gene TRBV19; tentative D call: TRBD1 (5 bases). The CDR3 runs 15 residues. CDR1 is LNHDA, CDR2 SQIVND, per germline (reference sequence). V gave up 5 bases and J gave up 4 bases, with 15 bases separating them. CDR3 sequence reads: CASSPTLTENQPQHF. The CDR3 DNA sequence: TGTGCCAGTAGTCCCACCCTGACAGAAAATCAGCCCCAGCATTTT.

This clone showed up just a few times. The rearrangement links TRBV6-1 to TRBJ1-5, with unresolved D. Per germline, CDR1 MNHNS and CDR2 SASEGT. The CDR3 is made up of 15 amino acids. Trimming shortened V by 1 base and J by 3 bases, and 10 bases separated the two germline ends. For the CDR3, the DNA is TGTGCCAGCAGTGAAGACATGCAGGTCAATCAGCCCCAGCATTTT. Protein product: CASSEDMQVNQPQHF.

The rearrangement uses TRBV6-1 and TRBJ2-7; D is unresolved. The CDR3 contains 14 residues. Germline loops: CDR1 MNHNS, CDR2 SASEGT. Trimming stripped 1 base from V and 7 bases from J, with 14 bases between. CDR3 nucleotide sequence: TGTGCCAGCAGTGAAGGGGTACCGAGAGGTGAGCAGTACTTC. This gives the protein CASSEGVPRGEQYF.

The genes are TRBV11-2 and TRBJ1-5; D gene unclear. Germline CDR1 and CDR2: SGHAT and FQNNGV. V was pared by 1 base and J by 4 bases, with 11 bases between. This CDR3 has 15 residues. CDR3 amino acids: CASSLVPGLNQPQHF. The CDR3 coding sequence is TGTGCCAGCAGCTTAGTTCCGGGGTTGAATCAGCCCCAGCATTTT.

The V and J genes are TRBV5-1 and TRBJ2-5; TRBD1 matches at 8 bases. V lost 7 bases and J lost 3; bases outside the gene matches: 8. The CDR3 spans 14 residues. Germline loops: CDR1 SGHRS, CDR2 YFSETQ. CDR3 in DNA: TGCGCCAGCGTCAGGGGACAGGCCGAAGAGACCCAGTACTTC. It is translated as CASVRGQAEETQYF.

The chain uses TRBV4-2 and TRBJ1-5; TRBD1 matches at 8 bases. The germline gives CDR1 LGHNA, CDR2 YNFKEQ. Unmatched junction bases numbered 3, after V lost 2 bases and J lost 6 bases. The CDR3 covers 14 residues. In nucleotides, the CDR3 is TGTGCCAGCAGCCAAACAGGGGGAAGTCAGCCCCAGCATTTT. It encodes CASSQTGGSQPQHF.

The chain recombines TRBV13 with TRBJ2-5; possibly TRBD1 for D (6 bases). Deletions cut 5 bases from V and 0 bases from J, with 13 bases between. The CDR3 spans 15 residues. CDR1 and CDR2 from the germline V gene are PRHDT and FYEKMQ (reference sequence). Here the CDR3 DNA reads TGTGCCAGCAGCGTAAGCCGGGACAACCAAGAGACCCAGTACTTC. This sequence encodes CASSVSRDNQETQYF. The variable domain in full, completed from reference TRBV13 and TRBJ2-5, reads AAGVIQSPRHLIKEKRETATLKCYPIPRHDTVYWYQQGPGQDPQFLISFYEKMQSDKGSIPDRFSAQQFSDYHSELNMSSLELGDSALYFCASSVSRDNQETQYFGPGTRLLVL.